The clone carrying this T cell receptor (beta chain) was detected only a few times. Trimming removed 0 bases from V and 6 bases from J; junction bases left unmatched: 9. The CDR3 has 17 residues. The germline gives CDR1 KGHSH, CDR2 LQKENI. The CDR3 regions of TCR beta were amplified from RNA transcripts. Using the HTBI primer set, a first-round RT-PCR was run on the TCR CDR3. TCRdb fed the multiplex PCR reads into MiXCR, producing one record per CDR3 protein. The sample includes approximately 630,000 distinct CDR3 sequences, roughly 15% of them seen just once. The sample is drawn from a study of T cells in Graves' hyperthyroidism and ophthalmopathy. Study in general: Blood from the periphery was taken at initial diagnosis, before any treatment.

Uncontrolled infection, other autoimmune disease, pregnancy and lactation each barred patients from inclusion. The diagnostic basis comprised clinical symptoms, serum thyroxine and TRAb, thyroid ultrasound and orbital computed tomography. PBMCs stemmed from approximately 9.1 ml fresh peripheral blood. The J gene is TRBJ2-3, the V gene TRBV18; TRBD1 agrees at 10 bases. The clonotype was recovered from a woman aged 30 to 39 with Graves' hyperthyroidism. Sequencing used blood. CDR3 sequence: CASSPPTGGEKEDTQYF. CDR3 sequence (DNA): TGTGCCAGCTCACCACCGACAGGGGGCGAAAAGGAGGATACGCAGTATTTT.